What follows are 22 T cell receptor beta chains derived from one specimen sequenced in a study of blood T cell repertoires in COVID-19. TCRdb's copy holds only in-frame clones and misses some; the assay was immunoSEQ multiplex PCR. The table includes roughly 210,000 clones, over 75% detected once. Sequenced input: PBMCs or T cells enriched from blood (not recorded which). The receptors come from a man younger than 40 in a cohort exposed to, infected with or recovered from COVID-19 (not recorded which).

A few counts support this clone. The chain uses TRBV6-2 or TRBV6-3 and TRBJ2-3, with unresolved D. The germline V gene has CDR1 MNHEY and CDR2 SVGEGT. CDR3 size: 16 residues. Trimming shortened V by 2 bases and J by 0 bases, and 12 bases separated the two germline ends. CDR3 coding DNA: TGTGCCAGCAGTTACCCCTCAAGCGCCAGCACAGATACGCAGTATTTT. This codes for CASSYPSSASTDTQYF.

The chain has TRBV6-5 and TRBJ2-5; D call uncertain. The CDR3 has 16 residues. Germline CDR1 MNHEY, CDR2 SVGAGI. Deletions cut 0 bases from V and 2 bases from J, with 13 bases between. The CDR3, as DNA: TGTGCCAGCAGTTACTCGATCGGTCGAGTACAAGAGACCCAGTACTTC. Translated: CASSYSIGRVQETQYF.

This clone came up a few times. This chain connects TRBV9 to TRBJ1-6, with TRBD1 matching 7 bases. V gave up 6 bases and J gave up 8 bases; unmatched junction bases: 11. CDR1 is SGDLS and CDR2 is YYNGEE in the germline V gene. The CDR3 loop spans 15 amino acids. The CDR3 nucleotides read TGTGCCAGCACCGACAGGGCAGAGGGTTATTCACCCCTCCACTTT. This codes for CASTDRAEGYSPLHF.

The J gene is TRBJ1-1, the V gene TRBV5-4; tentative D call: TRBD1 (5 bases). The CDR3 is made up of 15 amino acids. CDR1 is SGHNT, CDR2 YYREEE, per germline (reference sequence). The V and J ends lost 4 bases and 1 base respectively, with 14 bases between them. The DNA for the CDR3 is TGTGCCAGCAGCCCGCCCGGGGGAGCGAACACTGAAGCTTTCTTT. It translates to CASSPPGGANTEAFF.

The gene calls are TRBV5-1 and TRBJ2-5, with TRBD2 matching 12 bases. The V segment lost 1 base and the J segment 2 bases; nucleotides outside the gene matches: 3. The CDR3 loop spans 16 amino acids. Germline V gives CDR1 SGHRS, CDR2 YFSETQ. CDR3 loop: CASSLFLAGGQETQYF. The DNA for the CDR3 is TGCGCCAGCAGCTTGTTCCTAGCGGGAGGGCAAGAGACCCAGTACTTC.

The rearrangement links TRBV5-8 to TRBJ1-1; the match to TRBD1 covers 10 bases. V gave up 3 bases and J gave up 8 bases; unmatched junction bases: 7. The CDR3 has 14 residues. Germline CDR1 reads SGHTS; CDR2 reads YDEGEE. The CDR3: CASSSKGQGIEAFF. In nucleotides, the CDR3 is TGTGCCAGCAGCTCGAAGGGACAGGGGATAGAAGCTTTCTTT.

The chain joins TRBV4-3 to TRBJ1-4; TRBD1 might be the D (5 bases). The length of the CDR3 is 16 residues. V shed 0 bases and J shed 8 bases, with 16 bases lying between them. In germline, CDR1 is LGHNA, CDR2 YSLEER. CDR3 in amino acids: CASSQDSGVKPEKLFF. CDR3 DNA: TGCGCCAGCAGCCAAGATTCGGGGGTAAAGCCCGAAAAACTGTTTTTT.

V usage is TRBV6-1 and J usage is TRBJ2-7, with D tentatively TRBD1 (5 bases). The CDR3 contains 14 residues. The V end lost 2 bases, the J end lost 2 bases, and 10 bases lay between the germline ends. From germline, CDR1 is MNHNS and CDR2 SASEGT. The CDR3 reads CASSEFAGTYEQYF. The CDR3 DNA reads as TGTGCCAGCAGTGAATTCGCAGGGACCTACGAGCAGTACTTC.

This clone has just a few counts. The rearrangement links TRBV28 to TRBJ2-1; possibly TRBD2 for D (6 bases). Trimming shortened V by 2 bases and J by 4 bases, and 21 bases separated the two germline ends. The CDR3 spans 18 residues. Germline assignment: CDR1 MDHEN and CDR2 SYDVKM. CDR3 sequence: CASSLEKRVYSGYNEQFF. For the CDR3, the DNA is TGTGCCAGCAGTTTAGAGAAGAGAGTCTATAGCGGATACAATGAGCAGTTCTTC.

The chain combines TRBV24-1 with TRBJ1-5; perhaps TRBD1 as D (5 bases). Trimming took 9 bases from V and 0 from J, leaving 11 bases between them. The CDR3 has 14 amino acids. Germline CDR1 reads KGHDR; CDR2 reads SFDVKD. The CDR3 nucleotides read TGTGCCACCCAGGAGGGGTATAGCAATCAGCCCCAGCATTTT. Residues: CATQEGYSNQPQHF.

The chain combines TRBV27 with TRBJ2-6; weak D call: TRBD1 (5 bases). Trimming cost V 5 bases and J 2 bases, with 10 bases left between them. Germline V gene lookup returns CDR1 MNHEY and CDR2 SMNVEV (reference sequence). This CDR3 has 15 residues. CDR3 sequence: CASSPTRAGANVLTF. The CDR3 DNA is TGTGCCAGCAGTCCGACCAGGGCTGGGGCCAACGTCCTGACTTTC.

The chain links TRBV7-9 to TRBJ2-3, with 12 bases that match TRBD2. V was clipped by 6 bases and J by 2 bases; unmatched bases: 12. In germline, CDR1 is SEHNR, CDR2 FQNEAQ (reference sequence). The CDR3 is 18 amino acids. CDR3 loop: CASRRLAGDHPTTDTQYF. CDR3 sequence (DNA): TGTGCCAGCAGAAGACTAGCGGGAGACCATCCCACCACAGATACGCAGTATTTT.

This clone was observed once. The gene calls are TRBV2 and TRBJ2-1; the D gene is possibly TRBD2 (6 bases). Per the germline V gene, CDR1 is SNHLY and CDR2 is FYNNEI. This CDR3 has 14 residues. V was shortened by 7 bases and J by 6 bases, with 16 bases between the two germline ends. Written as DNA, the CDR3 is TGTGCCAGCATCACGGGGGATGCGATCAATGAGCAGTTCTTC. Its translation is CASITGDAINEQFF.

This chain uses TRBV4-1 with TRBJ1-4, with TRBD1 as a possible D gene (5 bases). Germline CDR1 and CDR2: MGHRA and YSYEKL. Trimming shortened V by 0 bases and J by 4 bases, and 12 bases separated the two germline ends. This CDR3 has 16 amino acids. CDR3 DNA sequence: TGCGCCAGCAGCCAAGAAGGGTCAGGGATTAATGAAAAACTGTTTTTT. This codes for CASSQEGSGINEKLFF.

This chain joins TRBV2 and TRBJ2-2; D gene unclear. The CDR3 loop spans 17 amino acids. V lost 0 bases, J lost 7 bases, and 18 bases lay in between. The germline CDR1 and CDR2 sequences are SNHLY and FYNNEI. The CDR3 region is CASSEALQYGVGGELFF. DNA for the CDR3: TGTGCCAGCAGTGAAGCGCTTCAGTACGGAGTCGGCGGGGAGCTGTTTTTT.

The chain couples TRBV7-8 to TRBJ2-7, with 7 nucleotides matching TRBD1. V lost 5 bases and J lost 4; bases outside the gene matches: 2. CDR1 and CDR2 from the germline V gene are SGHVS and FQNEAQ. The CDR3 contains 12 residues. CDR3 region: CASSDRVYEQYF. The CDR3 DNA reads as TGTGCCAGCAGCGACAGGGTTTACGAGCAGTACTTC.

The rearrangement links TRBV7-9 to TRBJ1-5; 10 bases align to TRBD1. Germline CDR1 is SEHNR and CDR2 is FQNEAQ (reference sequence). With V trimmed by 5 bases and J by 0 bases, 4 bases remained unmatched. This CDR3 is built from 16 residues. CDR3 sequence: CASSPGDRGSNQPQHF. The CDR3 bases are TGTGCCAGCAGCCCCGGGGACAGGGGTAGCAATCAGCCCCAGCATTTT. The whole variable domain, remainder taken from reference TRBV7-9 and TRBJ1-5, is DTGVSQNPRHKITKRGQNVTFRCDPISEHNRLYWYRQTLGQGPEFLTYFQNEAQLEKSRLLSDRFSAERPKGSFSTLEIQRTEQGDSAMYLCASSPGDRGSNQPQHFGDGTRLSIL.

CDR3 protein: CASSLGSWREHNEQFF. The CDR3 bases are TGTGCCAGCAGCTTAGGTTCATGGCGGGAACACAATGAGCAGTTCTTC. The chain has TRBV13 and TRBJ2-1; the D gene is possibly TRBD2 (6 bases). The CDR3 extends over 16 amino acids. CDR1 is PRHDT and CDR2 is FYEKMQ in the germline V gene (reference sequence). The V gene lost 0 bases and the J gene lost 5 bases, with 14 bases spanning the gap.

This clone was counted once. The V gene is TRBV19, the J gene TRBJ1-5; 7 nucleotides line up with TRBD1. Trimming at V came to 5 bases and at J to 2 bases, leaving 15 bases not matched to a gene. The CDR3 spans 18 residues. Germline CDR1 is LNHDA and CDR2 is SQIVND (reference sequence). In nucleotides, the CDR3 is TGTGCCAGTAGTCTAGGCCAGGGGGGACCGCCGGGCAATCAGCCCCAGCATTTT. It translates to CASSLGQGGPPGNQPQHF.

The V call is TRBV7-2, the J call TRBJ2-1; no clear D. Germline V gene data show CDR1 as SGHTA and CDR2 as FQGNSA. Trimming left V 3 bases short and J 7 bases short, with 7 bases between. This CDR3 spans 12 amino acids. CDR3 in amino acids: CASSFGVNEQFF. CDR3 DNA: TGTGCCAGCAGCTTTGGAGTTAATGAGCAGTTCTTC.

This sequence joins TRBV6-5 and TRBJ2-7, with D perhaps TRBD1 (5 bases). The CDR3 sequence is 11 residues long. CDR1 and CDR2 (germline): MNHEY, SVGAGI. Trimming cost V 10 bases and J 5 bases, with 12 bases left between them. In DNA form, the CDR3 reads TGTGCCACCACCTGGGGCAACGAGCAGTACTTC. This translates into CATTWGNEQYF.

The chain employs TRBV11-2 and TRBJ2-3; D possibly corresponds to TRBD1 (5 bases). The CDR3 is 15 amino acids. Germline lookup yields CDR1 SGHAT and CDR2 FQNNGV. The V end lost 4 bases, the J end lost 3 bases, and 14 bases lay between the germline ends. CDR3 in amino acids: CASSWSGSWTDTQYF. The CDR3 DNA sequence: TGTGCCAGCAGCTGGTCAGGGTCCTGGACAGATACGCAGTATTTT.